This T cell receptor (beta chain) emerged from a study of human T cells and chemical hapten exposure. TCRdb reprocessed the RACE reads via MiXCR and lists one record per CDR3 protein. The sample has 380,000 or so distinct CDR3 sequences, about 5.4% seen once. This sample's time point: pre-sensitization, week 0. Indicated treatment: therapeutic diphenylcyclopropenone sensitization with weekly scalp DPC. This clonotype was picked up a small number of times. The CDR3 totals 15 residues. Germline CDR1 and CDR2: SNHLY and FYNNEI. V lost 5 bases, J lost 0 bases, and 4 bases stayed unmatched. The chain has TRBV2 and TRBJ2-4, with 7 bases fitting TRBD2. This receptor was taken from a young woman with alopecia areata. Some clones in this sample may be carry-over from other donors' samples. The sequencing here drew on whole blood, taken in connection with sensitization to the hapten diphenylcyclopropenone (DPC). CDR3 nucleotides: TGTGCCAGCAGTATTAGCGGGTTAGCCAAAAACATTCAGTACTTC. It is translated as CASSISGLAKNIQYF.